The present T cell receptor (beta chain) was sequenced within a study of cytomegalovirus exposure and HLA in healthy donors. The wider study: Of all 400 or so donors who were genotyped, around 82% belonged to the Caucasian-associated ancestry cluster. Points from the study as a whole: An analysis done earlier found most TCR beta V segments productive about 87% or about 30% of the time. Researchers had no immune exposure information except CMV serostatus available.

CDR1 is LNHNV and CDR2 is YYDKDF in the germline V gene (reference sequence). Trimming cost V 3 bases and J 5 bases; bases outside gene matches: 7. The CDR3 runs to 14 residues. The PCR made use of 60 Vbeta and 13 Jbeta primers. Measured with immunoSEQ multiplex PCR; TCRdb has only the in-frame clones, and not every one. The listing records tens of thousands of clones. On this clone itself: No antigen is known for it.

This chain connects TRBV15 to TRBJ2-7; 7 bases are shared with TRBD2. This TCR was sampled from a man aged 60 to 75 in good health and CMV-seropositive. Sequencing used PBMCs. DNA of the CDR3: TGTGCCACCAGCAGGGGGGGGTCGGGGCACGAGCAGTACTTC. Residues: CATSRGGSGHEQYF.